The source of this TCR beta chain is a study of control samples from healthy donors and cancer patients. The CDR3 is made up of 14 amino acids. Germline V gene sequence: CDR1 SEHNR, CDR2 FQNEAQ (reference sequence). Trimming took off 7 bases at V and 4 bases at J, with 17 bases between the two ends. Here immunoSEQ multiplex PCR was the method, and the copy in TCRdb shows in-frame clones only, minus some. The table includes 20,000 to 25,000 clones, around 85% detected once. Sequencing was carried out using PBMCs. This clonotype was sampled from a man aged 60 to 69 with head and neck cancer. This rearrangement joins TRBV7-9 to TRBJ2-7; no firm D call. CDR3 coding DNA: TGTGCCAGCACCCTCTCCGATTTGGCTTACGAGCAGTACGTC. This translates into CASTLSDLAYEQYV.